This T cell receptor beta chain stems from a study of T cells in Graves' hyperthyroidism and ophthalmopathy. Study information: Before treatment of any kind, peripheral blood was taken at initial diagnosis.

V was clipped by 5 bases and J by 3 bases; unmatched bases: 11. Germline CDR1 reads SGHRS; CDR2 reads YFSETQ. There are 15 residues in the CDR3. Newly diagnosed hyperthyroidism, duration under 2 months, in patients aged 18 to 65. Ahead of any ophthalmopathy symptoms, the blood sample was obtained at the first diagnosis of hyperthyroidism. Points from the study as a whole: Most thyroid clonotypes expanded above 0.001 appeared in blood too.

The TCR beta CDR3 regions underwent amplification using RNA transcripts as the source. First-round RT-PCR of the TCR CDR3 relied on the HTBI primer set. TCRdb independently ran MiXCR on the multiplex PCR reads; one entry per CDR3 protein. Of 130,000 to 150,000 distinct CDR3 sequences listed, roughly a fifth are singletons. In this sample, this clonotype turned up many times. The antigen remains unidentified. What was sequenced was blood. The clonotype comes from a woman aged 50 to 60 with Graves' hyperthyroidism that later progressed to Graves' ophthalmopathy. V gene TRBV5-1 combines with J gene TRBJ2-7, with 7 bases lining up with TRBD1. CDR3 in amino acids: CASRGEGAYIYEQYF. For the CDR3, the DNA is TGCGCCAGCAGGGGTGAGGGGGCCTACATCTACGAGCAGTACTTC.